This TCR beta chain was identified in a study of regulatory T cells in long-lasting Graves disease. CDR3 regions were amplified by Arm-PCR using iRepertoire HTBI primers to build TCR beta libraries. Original analysis: Sample data revealed approximately 62 TRBV and some 14 TRBJ segments. TCRdb fed the multiplex PCR reads into MiXCR, producing one record per CDR3 protein. The V and J calls and clone size are TCRdb's, not the authors'. The profile shows roughly 450,000 distinct CDR3 sequences, less than 25% of them singletons. This sample's time point: persistent/refractory GD, antithyroid drugs over 5 years with positive TRAb. Making the TCR library involved RNA that had been extracted from PBMCs. For this clonotype: Its antigen is currently unknown.

Trimming took 2 bases from V and 2 from J; bases not matched to a gene: 6. Germline V gene data show CDR1 as MNHNS and CDR2 as SASEGT. The CDR3 totals 18 residues. Regarding the study as a whole: Persistent disease preferred TRBV28, TRBJ1-2 and TRBJ2-5. Persistent Graves' patients possessed reduced TCR diversity relative to recently diagnosed ones. The sample size was small, and this may have reduced accuracy.

The TCR sequence derives from a female donor with Graves disease. The sequences come from peripheral blood mononuclear cells (PBMCs), collected when the disease was refractory, from a patient treated with antithyroid drugs. V and J are TRBV6-1 and TRBJ2-6; 10 nucleotides match TRBD2. CDR3 nucleotides: TGTGCCAGCAGTGAATCAGCGGGAGGGCCTGCTGGGGCCAACGTCCTGACTTTC. As protein: CASSESAGGPAGANVLTF.